A selection of T cell receptor beta chains follows, all from one sample in a study of OX40 agonist ivuxolimab in advanced cancers. The method was immunoSEQ multiplex PCR; TCRdb's version includes in-frame clones alone and lacks a portion of them. The sample yields roughly 41,000 clones, more than 85% seen once. The material sequenced was CD4+ or CD8+ T cells sorted from blood, taken in a trial of the OX40 agonist ivuxolimab. The receptors here all came from an adult with an advanced solid tumor such as melanoma, head and neck, liver or kidney cancer. CDR3s include the opening cysteine and the closing phenylalanine or tryptophan. A D gene is named only where the DNA matches it firmly. A row's size may be missing; if present it is once, few, many or a size class.

V gene	clone size	CDR3 length	J gene	D gene	CDR3 DNA	CDR3 protein
TRBV2	-	15	TRBJ2-5	TRBD2	TGTGCCAGCATTGATGGGACTAGCGGGGTAGAGACCCAGTACTTC	CASIDGTSGVETQYF
TRBV1	-	17	TRBJ1-3	-	TGCACCAGCAGCCTCCTGAGGATGGGGGGAGCTGGAAACACCATATATTTT	CTSSLLRMGGAGNTIYF
TRBV9	-	14	TRBJ2-7	-	TGTGCCAGCAGCGTAGCCGTGGCGGCGGGCGAGCAGTACTTC	CASSVAVAAGEQYF
TRBV5-5	-	14	TRBJ1-3	-	TGTGCCAGCAGCTTCGACCCTTCTGGAAACACCATATATTTT	CASSFDPSGNTIYF
TRBV28	-	15	TRBJ2-5	TRBD2	TGTGCCAGCAGTTCCTTAGCGGGGGATGGAAAGACCCAGTACTTC	CASSSLAGDGKTQYF
TRBV4-1	-	15	TRBJ1-4	TRBD1	TGCGCCAGCAGCCAATCCGGGACAGGGTTCGAAAAACTGTTTTTT	CASSQSGTGFEKLFF
TRBV7-6	-	15	TRBJ2-3	-	TGTGCCAGCAGCTCGGCGGGGTCAAGCACAGATACGCAGTATTTT	CASSSAGSSTDTQYF
TRBV11-2	-	17	TRBJ1-1	TRBD1	TGTGCCAGCAGCTTAGGAGGGACAGGGGGCATGAACACTGAAGCTTTCTTT	CASSLGGTGGMNTEAFF
TRBV2	once	19	TRBJ2-3	-	TGTGCCAGCAGCCTTAGAATCGGGGGACAGCTCAGGAACACAGATACGCAGTATTTT	CASSLRIGGQLRNTDTQYF
TRBV9	-	19	TRBJ2-6	TRBD2	TGTGCCAGCAGCGTAGAAAGAGCGGGGGGTTCCTCTGGGGCCAACGTCCTGACTTTC	CASSVERAGGSSGANVLTF
TRBV2	-	12	TRBJ1-1	-	TGTGCCAGCAGGGACGCGTCCGCTGAAGCTTTCTTT	CASRDASAEAFF
TRBV5-1	-	15	TRBJ2-4	TRBD1	TGCGCCAGCAGCTCCGGACAGGGTGGCAAAAACATTCAGTACTTC	CASSSGQGGKNIQYF
TRBV6-5	-	15	TRBJ2-5	TRBD1	TGTGCCAGCAGAACCGGAGAGGGGGCCGGAGAGACCCAGTACTTC	CASRTGEGAGETQYF
TRBV9	-	17	TRBJ1-2	-	TGTGCCAGCAGCGTAGGGATAGGGCTCGGGTTTAACTATGGCTACACCTTC	CASSVGIGLGFNYGYTF
TRBV5-1	-	14	TRBJ1-5	-	TGCGCCAGCAGCCCGGGGGGGGGCAATCAGCCCCAGCATTTT	CASSPGGGNQPQHF
TRBV5-5	-	16	TRBJ2-5	TRBD1	TGTGCCAGCAGCTTGTCAGGGGGCAGATTCCAAGAGACCCAGTACTTC	CASSLSGGRFQETQYF
TRBV18	-	13	TRBJ1-1	-	TGTGCCAGCTCACCGGGGTTGAACACTGAAGCTTTCTTT	CASSPGLNTEAFF
TRBV7-9	-	15	TRBJ1-2	-	TGTGCCAGCAGCTTATCAGGGGCCGTAATAAGTGGCTACACCTTC	CASSLSGAVISGYTF
TRBV7-9	-	15	TRBJ1-3	-	TGTGCCAGCAGCCAAGAAGGGGCCGCTGGAAACACCATATATTTT	CASSQEGAAGNTIYF
TRBV9	-	15	TRBJ1-2	-	TGTGCCAGCAGCCCCCAGACAGGCTCCCACTATGGCTACACCTTC	CASSPQTGSHYGYTF
TRBV7-9	-	17	TRBJ2-1	-	TGTGCCAGCAGCCCAGAAACGGGGAGACACTCCTACAATGAGCAGTTCTTC	CASSPETGRHSYNEQFF
TRBV2	-	14	TRBJ2-3	TRBD1	TGTGCCTCGATTCAGGGGGCGCCGGTAGATACGCAGTATTTT	CASIQGAPVDTQYF
TRBV5-4	-	14	TRBJ1-3	-	TGTGCCAGCAGCCTCCGGGGCTCTGGAAACACCATATATTTT	CASSLRGSGNTIYF
TRBV5-5	-	13	TRBJ1-1	-	TGTGCCAGCAGCCCGGACAGTAACACTGAAGCTTTCTTT	CASSPDSNTEAFF
TRBV4-1	-	16	TRBJ2-3	TRBD2	TGCGCCAGCAGCCAAGATCCCGGGGGAGGGACAGATACGCAGTATTTT	CASSQDPGGGTDTQYF
TRBV25-1	-	15	TRBJ1-3	TRBD1	TGTGCCAGCAGCCCCATAGGACAGGGGGGAAACACCATATATTTT	CASSPIGQGGNTIYF
TRBV25-1	-	16	TRBJ1-2	TRBD1	TGTGCCAGCAGTGGGGAGGGGACAGGGGGCTGGTATGGCTACACCTTC	CASSGEGTGGWYGYTF
TRBV7-3	-	13	TRBJ1-6	-	TGTGCCAGCAGCTTATTTCTGGAGTCACCCCTCCACTTT	CASSLFLESPLHF
TRBV7-2	-	15	TRBJ2-1	TRBD1	TGTGCCAGCAGCTTACTCTACGGAGAAGGGGGCTCAGGATTCTTC	CASSLLYGEGGSGFF
TRBV4-2	-	12	TRBJ2-3	-	TGTGCCAGCAGCCAAGAGGGAGATACGCAGTATTTT	CASSQEGDTQYF
TRBV6-5	-	15	TRBJ1-6	-	TGTGCCAGCAAACGCCCGGCCCAGGAACCCTCACCCCTCCACTTT	CASKRPAQEPSPLHF
TRBV19	once	16	TRBJ1-5	-	TGTGCCAGTAGTTCCCCCCGGGGTCTGGGCAATCAGCCCCAGCATTTT	CASSSPRGLGNQPQHF
TRBV27	-	16	TRBJ1-2	-	TGTGCCAGCAGGCCCGTTGGACAGTTAGCTAACTATGGCTACACCTTC	CASRPVGQLANYGYTF
TRBV6-5	-	14	TRBJ1-2	-	TGTGCCAGCAGTTGGGGGGGGTCTAACTATGGCTACACCTTC	CASSWGGSNYGYTF
TRBV7-3	-	14	TRBJ2-7	-	TGTGCCAGCAGCTTAACAGGCAGCTCCTACGAGCAGTACTTC	CASSLTGSSYEQYF
TRBV5-1	-	16	TRBJ2-3	-	TGCGCCAGCAGCTCACCTCAGGGATTCCGTACAGATACGCAGTATTTT	CASSSPQGFRTDTQYF
TRBV4-3	-	13	TRBJ2-5	-	TGCGCCAGCAGCCAAGATAGGGGGGAGACCCAGTACTTC	CASSQDRGETQYF
TRBV5-1	-	13	TRBJ2-5	-	TGCGCCAGCAGCTCGGGGAGCCAAGAGACCCAGTACTTC	CASSSGSQETQYF
TRBV7-9	-	13	TRBJ1-1	-	TGTGCCAGCAGTTTTCAGTATGGGGTGGAAGCTTTCTTT	CASSFQYGVEAFF
TRBV9	-	16	TRBJ2-3	-	TGTGCCAGCAGCGTAGAGGGGCGGGACCTTACAGATACGCAGTATTTT	CASSVEGRDLTDTQYF
TRBV2	medium-sized	12	TRBJ1-2	-	TGTGCCAGCTCGCCAGGGACGGGGGGCTACACCTTC	CASSPGTGGYTF
TRBV6-1	-	13	TRBJ1-2	TRBD1	TGTGCCAGCAGCGAACAGGGGGCGGGTGGCTACACCTTC	CASSEQGAGGYTF
TRBV7-2	-	12	TRBJ2-2	-	TGTGCCAGCAGCATACAGGTCGGGGAGCTGTTTTTT	CASSIQVGELFF
TRBV11-2	-	14	TRBJ2-7	-	TGTGCCAGCAGAAGACAGGCTCTTACCTACGAGCAGTACTTC	CASRRQALTYEQYF
TRBV7-2	once	13	TRBJ2-7	-	TGTGCCAGCAGCCCCCGGGGCGATTACGAGCAGTACTTC	CASSPRGDYEQYF
TRBV27	few	16	TRBJ1-2	-	TGTGCCAGCAGTTTCCTCCTCGGGACTGATAACTATGGCTACACCTTC	CASSFLLGTDNYGYTF
TRBV7-9	-	13	TRBJ2-3	-	TGTGCCAGCAGCGACGGGATGGCAGATACGCAGTATTTT	CASSDGMADTQYF
TRBV2	-	17	TRBJ1-5	-	TGTGCCAGCAGTGTCCCCCGCGACAGGCCCCGAAATGGGCCCCAGCATTTT	CASSVPRDRPRNGPQHF
TRBV7-2	-	13	TRBJ2-5	-	TGTGCCAGCAGCTTTGGGGGACAAGAGACCCAGTACTTC	CASSFGGQETQYF
TRBV19	-	15	TRBJ2-2	-	TGTGCCAGTAGTATGCCAGCGACGAACACCGGGGAGCTGTTTTTT	CASSMPATNTGELFF
TRBV7-2	-	15	TRBJ1-3	-	TGTGCCAGCAGCCTAGCAGCAGGAACTGGAAACACCATATATTTT	CASSLAAGTGNTIYF
TRBV11-2	-	14	TRBJ2-5	TRBD1	TGTGCCAGCAGCTTCGGGACAGGGGTAGAGACCCAGTACTTC	CASSFGTGVETQYF
TRBV6-5	-	14	TRBJ1-6	-	TGTGCCAGCAGTTTAGACAGGATTAATTCACCCCTCCACTTT	CASSLDRINSPLHF
TRBV7-8	few	14	TRBJ2-3	TRBD1	TGTGCCAGCAGCCTCGGGACAGGCCATGATACGCAGTATTTT	CASSLGTGHDTQYF
TRBV7-2	once	14	TRBJ1-1	-	TGTGCCAGCAGCTTAGTGAGGGGCAACACTGAAGCTTTCTTT	CASSLVRGNTEAFF
TRBV5-1	-	15	TRBJ2-7	-	TGCGCCAGCAGCTTGGATACTGGGACATCGGGGGAGCAGTACTTC	CASSLDTGTSGEQYF
TRBV2	-	16	TRBJ1-1	-	TGTGCCAGCAGTGGTGCGGGGATTGGGGCTCAGGCTGAAGCTTTCTTT	CASSGAGIGAQAEAFF
TRBV5-1	-	16	TRBJ2-1	TRBD2	TGCGCCAGCAGCTTGGAGCCAGCGGGGGCTGAGAATGAGCAGTTCTTC	CASSLEPAGAENEQFF
TRBV4-3	-	17	TRBJ2-3	TRBD1	TGCGCCAGCAGCCAAGACGGCCAGGGGGCCGCCTCAGATACGCAGTATTTT	CASSQDGQGAASDTQYF
TRBV7-2	-	18	TRBJ2-3	TRBD2	TGTGCCAGCAGCTTAGTTTTTTCGGCTAGCGGGGGAGCAGATACGCAGTATTTT	CASSLVFSASGGADTQYF